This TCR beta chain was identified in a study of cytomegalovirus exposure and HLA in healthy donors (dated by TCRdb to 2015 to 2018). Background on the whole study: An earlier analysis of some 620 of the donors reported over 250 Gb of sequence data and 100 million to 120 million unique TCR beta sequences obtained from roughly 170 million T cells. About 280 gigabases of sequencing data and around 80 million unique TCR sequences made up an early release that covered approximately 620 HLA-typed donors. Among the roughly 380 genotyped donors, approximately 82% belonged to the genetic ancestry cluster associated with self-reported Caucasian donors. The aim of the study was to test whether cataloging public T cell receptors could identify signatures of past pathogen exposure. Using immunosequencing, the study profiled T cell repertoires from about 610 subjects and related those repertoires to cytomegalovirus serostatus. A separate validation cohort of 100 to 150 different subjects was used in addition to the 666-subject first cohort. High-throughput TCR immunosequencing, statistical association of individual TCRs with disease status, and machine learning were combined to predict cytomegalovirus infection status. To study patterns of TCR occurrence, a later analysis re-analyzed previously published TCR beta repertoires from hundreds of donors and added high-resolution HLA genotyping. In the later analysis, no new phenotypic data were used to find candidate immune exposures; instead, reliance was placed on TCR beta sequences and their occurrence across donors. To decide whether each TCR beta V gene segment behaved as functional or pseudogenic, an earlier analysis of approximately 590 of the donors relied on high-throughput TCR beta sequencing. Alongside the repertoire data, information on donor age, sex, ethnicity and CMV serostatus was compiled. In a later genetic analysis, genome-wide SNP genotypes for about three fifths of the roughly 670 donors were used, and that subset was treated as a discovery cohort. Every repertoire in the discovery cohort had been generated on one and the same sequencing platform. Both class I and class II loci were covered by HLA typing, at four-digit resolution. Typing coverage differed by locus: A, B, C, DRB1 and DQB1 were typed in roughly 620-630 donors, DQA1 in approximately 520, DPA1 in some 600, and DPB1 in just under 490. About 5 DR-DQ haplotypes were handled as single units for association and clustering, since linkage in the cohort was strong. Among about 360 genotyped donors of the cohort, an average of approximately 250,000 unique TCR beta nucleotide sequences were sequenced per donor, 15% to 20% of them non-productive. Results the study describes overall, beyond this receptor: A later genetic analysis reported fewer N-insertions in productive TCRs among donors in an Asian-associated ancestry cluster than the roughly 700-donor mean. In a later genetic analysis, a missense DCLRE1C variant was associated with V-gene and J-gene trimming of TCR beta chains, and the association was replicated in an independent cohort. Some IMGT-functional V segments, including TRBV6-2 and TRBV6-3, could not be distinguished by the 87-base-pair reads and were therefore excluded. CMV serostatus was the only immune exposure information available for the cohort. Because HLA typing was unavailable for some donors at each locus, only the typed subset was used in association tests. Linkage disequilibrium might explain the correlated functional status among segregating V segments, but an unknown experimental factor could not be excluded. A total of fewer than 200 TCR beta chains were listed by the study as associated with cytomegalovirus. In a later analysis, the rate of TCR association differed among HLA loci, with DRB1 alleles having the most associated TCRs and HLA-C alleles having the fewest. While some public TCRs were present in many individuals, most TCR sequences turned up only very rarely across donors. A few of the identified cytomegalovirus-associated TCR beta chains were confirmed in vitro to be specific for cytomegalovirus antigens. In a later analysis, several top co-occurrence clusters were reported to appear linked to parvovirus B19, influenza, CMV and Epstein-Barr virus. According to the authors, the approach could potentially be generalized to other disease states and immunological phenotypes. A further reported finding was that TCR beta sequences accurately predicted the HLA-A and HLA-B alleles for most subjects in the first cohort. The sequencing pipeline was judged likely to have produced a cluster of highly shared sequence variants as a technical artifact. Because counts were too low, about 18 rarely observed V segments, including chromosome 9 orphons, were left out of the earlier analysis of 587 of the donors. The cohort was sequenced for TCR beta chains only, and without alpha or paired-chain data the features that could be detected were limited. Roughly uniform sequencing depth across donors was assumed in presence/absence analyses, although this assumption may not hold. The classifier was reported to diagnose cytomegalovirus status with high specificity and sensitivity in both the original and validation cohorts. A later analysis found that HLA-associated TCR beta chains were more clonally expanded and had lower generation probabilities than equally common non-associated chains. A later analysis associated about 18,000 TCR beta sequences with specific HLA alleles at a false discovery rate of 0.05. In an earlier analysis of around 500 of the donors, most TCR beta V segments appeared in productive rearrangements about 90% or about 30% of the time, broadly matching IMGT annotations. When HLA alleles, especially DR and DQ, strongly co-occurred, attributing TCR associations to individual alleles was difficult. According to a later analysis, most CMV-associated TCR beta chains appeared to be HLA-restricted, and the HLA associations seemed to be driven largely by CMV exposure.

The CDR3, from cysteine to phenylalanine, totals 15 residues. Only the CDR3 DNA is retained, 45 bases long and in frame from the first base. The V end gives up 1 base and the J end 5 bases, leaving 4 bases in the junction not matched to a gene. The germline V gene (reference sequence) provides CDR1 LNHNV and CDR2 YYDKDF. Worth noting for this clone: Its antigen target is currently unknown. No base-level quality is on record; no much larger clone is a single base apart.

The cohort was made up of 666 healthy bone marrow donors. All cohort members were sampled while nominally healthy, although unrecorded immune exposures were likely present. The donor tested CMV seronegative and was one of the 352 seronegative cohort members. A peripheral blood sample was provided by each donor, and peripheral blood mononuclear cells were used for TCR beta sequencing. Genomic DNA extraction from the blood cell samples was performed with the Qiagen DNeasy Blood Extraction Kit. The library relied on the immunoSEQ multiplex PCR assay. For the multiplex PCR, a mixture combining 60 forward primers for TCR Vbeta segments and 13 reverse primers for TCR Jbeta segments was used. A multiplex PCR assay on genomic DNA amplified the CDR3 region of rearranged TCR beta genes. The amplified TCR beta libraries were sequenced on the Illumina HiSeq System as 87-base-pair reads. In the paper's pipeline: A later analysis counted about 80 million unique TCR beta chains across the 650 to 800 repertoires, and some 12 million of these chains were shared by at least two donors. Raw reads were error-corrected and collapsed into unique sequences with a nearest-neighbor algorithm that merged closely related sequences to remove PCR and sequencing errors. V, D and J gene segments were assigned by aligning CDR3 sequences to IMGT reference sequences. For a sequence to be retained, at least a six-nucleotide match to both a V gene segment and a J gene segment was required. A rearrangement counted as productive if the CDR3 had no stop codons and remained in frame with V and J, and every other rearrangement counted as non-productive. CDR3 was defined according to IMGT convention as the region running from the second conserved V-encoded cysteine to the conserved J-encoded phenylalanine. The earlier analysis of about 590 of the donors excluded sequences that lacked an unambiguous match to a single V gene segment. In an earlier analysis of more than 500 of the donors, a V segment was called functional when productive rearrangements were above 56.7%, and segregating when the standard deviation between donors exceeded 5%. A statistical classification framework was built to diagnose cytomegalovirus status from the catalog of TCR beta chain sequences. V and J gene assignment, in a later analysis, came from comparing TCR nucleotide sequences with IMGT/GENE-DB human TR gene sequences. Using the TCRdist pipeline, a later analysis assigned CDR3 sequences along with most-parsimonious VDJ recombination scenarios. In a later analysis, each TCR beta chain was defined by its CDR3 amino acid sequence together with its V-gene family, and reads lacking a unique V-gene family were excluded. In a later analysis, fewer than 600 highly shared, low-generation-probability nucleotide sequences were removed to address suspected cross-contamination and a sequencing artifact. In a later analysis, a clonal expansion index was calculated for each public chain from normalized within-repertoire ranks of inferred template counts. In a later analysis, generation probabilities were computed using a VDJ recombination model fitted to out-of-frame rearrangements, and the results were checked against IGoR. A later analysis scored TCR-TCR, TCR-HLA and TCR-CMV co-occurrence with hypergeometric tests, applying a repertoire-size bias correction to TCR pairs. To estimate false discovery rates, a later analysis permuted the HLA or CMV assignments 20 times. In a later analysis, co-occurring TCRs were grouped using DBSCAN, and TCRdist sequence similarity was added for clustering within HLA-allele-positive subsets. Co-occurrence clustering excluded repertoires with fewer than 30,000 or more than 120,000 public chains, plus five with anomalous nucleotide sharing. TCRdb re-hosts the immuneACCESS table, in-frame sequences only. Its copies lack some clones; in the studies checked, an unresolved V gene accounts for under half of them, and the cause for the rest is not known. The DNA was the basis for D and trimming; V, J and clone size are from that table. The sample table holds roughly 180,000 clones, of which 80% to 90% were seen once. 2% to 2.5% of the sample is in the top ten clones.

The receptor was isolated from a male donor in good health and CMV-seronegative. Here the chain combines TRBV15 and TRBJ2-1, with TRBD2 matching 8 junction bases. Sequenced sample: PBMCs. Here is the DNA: TGTGCCACCAGCAGAGCGGGACTAGGAGACAATGAGCAGTTCTTC. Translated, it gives CATSRAGLGDNEQFF. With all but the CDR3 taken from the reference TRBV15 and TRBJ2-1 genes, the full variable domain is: DAMVIQNPRYQVTQFGKPVTLSCSQTLNHNVMYWYQQKSSQAPKLLFHYYDKDFNNEADTPDNFQSRRPNTSFCFLDIRSPGLGDTAMYLCATSRAGLGDNEQFFGPGTRLTVL.